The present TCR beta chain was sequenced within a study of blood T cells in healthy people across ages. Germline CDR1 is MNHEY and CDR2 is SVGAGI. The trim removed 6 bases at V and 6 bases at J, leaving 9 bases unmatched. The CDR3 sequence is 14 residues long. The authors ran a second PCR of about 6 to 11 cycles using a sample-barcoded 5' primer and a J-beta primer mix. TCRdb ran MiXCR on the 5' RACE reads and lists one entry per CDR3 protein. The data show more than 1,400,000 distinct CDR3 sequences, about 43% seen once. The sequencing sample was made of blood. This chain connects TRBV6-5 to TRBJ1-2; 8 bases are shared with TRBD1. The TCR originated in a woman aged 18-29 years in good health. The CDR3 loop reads CASSLTGGLDGYTF. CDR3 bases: TGTGCCAGCAGCCTCACAGGGGGGCTGGATGGCTACACCTTC.